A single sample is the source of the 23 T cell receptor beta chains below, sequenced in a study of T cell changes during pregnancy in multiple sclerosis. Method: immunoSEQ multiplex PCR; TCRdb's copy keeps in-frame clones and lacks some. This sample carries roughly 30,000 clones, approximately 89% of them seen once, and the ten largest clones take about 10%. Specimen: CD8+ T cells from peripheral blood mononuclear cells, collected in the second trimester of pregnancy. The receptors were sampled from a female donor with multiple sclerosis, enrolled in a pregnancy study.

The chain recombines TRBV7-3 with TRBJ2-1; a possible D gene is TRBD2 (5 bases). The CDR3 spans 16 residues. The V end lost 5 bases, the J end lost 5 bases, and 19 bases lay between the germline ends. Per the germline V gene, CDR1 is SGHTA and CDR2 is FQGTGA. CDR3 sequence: CASSQRTHPPNNEQFF. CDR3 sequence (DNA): TGTGCCAGCAGCCAGCGGACTCACCCACCCAACAATGAGCAGTTCTTC.

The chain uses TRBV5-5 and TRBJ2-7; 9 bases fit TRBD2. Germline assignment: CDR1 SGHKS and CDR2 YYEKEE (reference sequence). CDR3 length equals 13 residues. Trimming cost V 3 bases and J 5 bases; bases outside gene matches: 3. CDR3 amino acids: CASSSRTSDEQYF. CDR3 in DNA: TGTGCCAGCAGCTCCCGGACTAGCGACGAGCAGTACTTC.

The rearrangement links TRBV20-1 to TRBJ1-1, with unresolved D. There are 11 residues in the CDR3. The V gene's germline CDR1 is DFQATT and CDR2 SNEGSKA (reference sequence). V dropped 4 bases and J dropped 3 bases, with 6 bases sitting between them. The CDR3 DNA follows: TGCAGTGCTAAGGACTACACTGAAGCTTTCTTT. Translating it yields CSAKDYTEAFF.

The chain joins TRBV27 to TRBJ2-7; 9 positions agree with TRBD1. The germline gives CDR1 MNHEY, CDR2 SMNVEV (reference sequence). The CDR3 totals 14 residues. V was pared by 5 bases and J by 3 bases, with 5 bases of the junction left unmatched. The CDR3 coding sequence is TGTGCCAGCAGTCCCTGGACAGGGGACTACGAGCAGTACTTC. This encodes CASSPWTGDYEQYF.

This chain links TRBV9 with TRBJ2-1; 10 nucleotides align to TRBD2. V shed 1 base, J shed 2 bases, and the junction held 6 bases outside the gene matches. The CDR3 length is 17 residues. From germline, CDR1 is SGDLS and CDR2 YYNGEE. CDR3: CASSVSVGTSAYNEQFF. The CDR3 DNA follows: TGTGCCAGCAGCGTATCGGTAGGGACTAGCGCCTACAATGAGCAGTTCTTC.

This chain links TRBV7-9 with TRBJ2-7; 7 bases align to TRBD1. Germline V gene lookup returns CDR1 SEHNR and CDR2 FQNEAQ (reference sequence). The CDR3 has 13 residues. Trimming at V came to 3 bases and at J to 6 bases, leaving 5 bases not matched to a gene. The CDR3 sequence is CASSLGQRGEQYF. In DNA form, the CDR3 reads TGTGCCAGCAGCTTGGGACAGAGGGGCGAGCAGTACTTC.

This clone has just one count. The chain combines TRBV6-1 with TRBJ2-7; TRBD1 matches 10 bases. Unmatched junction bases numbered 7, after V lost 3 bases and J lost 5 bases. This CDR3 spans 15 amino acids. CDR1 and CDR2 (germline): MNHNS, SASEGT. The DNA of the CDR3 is TGTGCCAGCAGTGACCGGGACAGGGGTTTGAACGAGCAGTACTTC. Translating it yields CASSDRDRGLNEQYF.

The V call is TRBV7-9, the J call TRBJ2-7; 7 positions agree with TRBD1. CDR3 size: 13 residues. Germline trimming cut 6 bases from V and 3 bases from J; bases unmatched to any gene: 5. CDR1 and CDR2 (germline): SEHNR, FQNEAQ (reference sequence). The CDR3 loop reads CASSPGQSYEQYF. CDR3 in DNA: TGTGCCAGCAGTCCGGGACAGAGCTACGAGCAGTACTTC.

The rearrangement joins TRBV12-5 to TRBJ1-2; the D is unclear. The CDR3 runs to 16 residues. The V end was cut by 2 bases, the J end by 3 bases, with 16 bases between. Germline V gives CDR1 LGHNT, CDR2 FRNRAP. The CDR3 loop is CASGLPQPGVDYGYTF. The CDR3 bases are TGTGCTAGTGGTTTGCCTCAACCCGGTGTCGACTATGGCTACACCTTC. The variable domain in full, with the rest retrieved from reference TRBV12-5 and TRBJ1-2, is DARVTQTPRHKVTEMGQEVTMRCQPILGHNTVFWYRQTMMQGLELLAYFRNRAPLDDSGMPKDRFSAEMPDATLATLKIQPSEPRDSAVYFCASGLPQPGVDYGYTFGSGTRLTVV.

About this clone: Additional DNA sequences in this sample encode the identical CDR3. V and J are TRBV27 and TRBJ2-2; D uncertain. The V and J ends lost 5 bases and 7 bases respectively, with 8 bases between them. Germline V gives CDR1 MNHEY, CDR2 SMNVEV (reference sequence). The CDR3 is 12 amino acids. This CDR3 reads CASSPPGGELFF. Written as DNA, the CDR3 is TGTGCCAGCAGTCCACCAGGCGGGGAGCTGTTTTTT.

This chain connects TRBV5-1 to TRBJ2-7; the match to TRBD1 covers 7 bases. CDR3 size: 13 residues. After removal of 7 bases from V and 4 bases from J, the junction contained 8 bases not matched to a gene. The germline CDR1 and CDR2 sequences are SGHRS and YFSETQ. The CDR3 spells CASARGPGYEQYF. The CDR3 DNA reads TGCGCCAGCGCGAGGGGGCCGGGATACGAGCAGTACTTC.

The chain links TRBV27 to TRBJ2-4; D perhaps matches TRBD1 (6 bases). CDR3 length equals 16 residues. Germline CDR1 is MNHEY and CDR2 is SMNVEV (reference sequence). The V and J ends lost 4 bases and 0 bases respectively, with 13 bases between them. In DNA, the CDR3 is TGTGCCAGCAGTTCCGGACAGAAACTAGCCAAAAACATTCAGTACTTC. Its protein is CASSSGQKLAKNIQYF.

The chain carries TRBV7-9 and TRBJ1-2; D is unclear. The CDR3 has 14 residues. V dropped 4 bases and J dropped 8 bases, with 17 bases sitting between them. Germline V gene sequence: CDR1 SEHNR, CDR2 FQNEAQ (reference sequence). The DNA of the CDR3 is TGTGCCAGCAGCTCCGAGAACTTGCTGAAGGGCTACACCTTC. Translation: CASSSENLLKGYTF.

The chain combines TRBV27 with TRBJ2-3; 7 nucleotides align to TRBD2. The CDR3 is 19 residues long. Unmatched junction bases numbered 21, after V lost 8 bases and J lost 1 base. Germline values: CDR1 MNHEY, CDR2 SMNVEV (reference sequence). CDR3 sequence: CASRSRRGSAKKRTDTQYF. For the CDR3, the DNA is TGTGCCAGCCGATCCCGCCGCGGGAGTGCCAAGAAACGCACAGATACGCAGTATTTT.

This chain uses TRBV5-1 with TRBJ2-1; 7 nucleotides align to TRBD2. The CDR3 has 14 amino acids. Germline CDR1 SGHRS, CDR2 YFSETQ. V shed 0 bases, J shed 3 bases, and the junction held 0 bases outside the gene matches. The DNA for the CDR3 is TGCGCCAGCAGCTTGGGCGGGGGCTACAATGAGCAGTTCTTC. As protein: CASSLGGGYNEQFF.

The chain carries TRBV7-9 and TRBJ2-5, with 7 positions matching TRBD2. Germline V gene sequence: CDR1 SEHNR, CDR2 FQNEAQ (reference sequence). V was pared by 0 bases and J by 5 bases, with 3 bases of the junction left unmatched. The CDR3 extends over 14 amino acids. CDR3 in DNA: TGTGCCAGCAGCTTAGCGCGGGGGAGCGAGACCCAGTACTTC. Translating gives CASSLARGSETQYF. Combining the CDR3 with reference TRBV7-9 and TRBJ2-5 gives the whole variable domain DTGVSQNPRHKITKRGQNVTFRCDPISEHNRLYWYRQTLGQGPEFLTYFQNEAQLEKSRLLSDRFSAERPKGSFSTLEIQRTEQGDSAMYLCASSLARGSETQYFGPGTRLLVL.

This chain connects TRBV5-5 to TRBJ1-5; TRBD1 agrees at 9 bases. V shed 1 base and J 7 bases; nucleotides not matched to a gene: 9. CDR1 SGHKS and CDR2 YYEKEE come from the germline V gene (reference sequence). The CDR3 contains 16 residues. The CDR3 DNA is TGTGCCAGCAGCTTGACGGACAGGGGTTCGTTGCAGCCCCAGCATTTT. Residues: CASSLTDRGSLQPQHF.

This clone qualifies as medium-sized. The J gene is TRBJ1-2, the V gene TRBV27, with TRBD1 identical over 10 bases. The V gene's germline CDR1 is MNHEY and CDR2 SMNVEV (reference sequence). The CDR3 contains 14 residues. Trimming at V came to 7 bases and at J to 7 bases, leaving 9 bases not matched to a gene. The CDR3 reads CASTPGQGFSGYTF. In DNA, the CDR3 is TGTGCCAGCACACCGGGACAGGGGTTCTCTGGCTACACCTTC.

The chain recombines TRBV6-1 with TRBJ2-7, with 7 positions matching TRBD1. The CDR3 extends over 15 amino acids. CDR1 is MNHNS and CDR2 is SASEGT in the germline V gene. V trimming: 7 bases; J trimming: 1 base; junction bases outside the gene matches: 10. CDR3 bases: TGTGCCAGCAACCTATGGACAGGTATTTCCTACGAGCAGTACTTC. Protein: CASNLWTGISYEQYF.

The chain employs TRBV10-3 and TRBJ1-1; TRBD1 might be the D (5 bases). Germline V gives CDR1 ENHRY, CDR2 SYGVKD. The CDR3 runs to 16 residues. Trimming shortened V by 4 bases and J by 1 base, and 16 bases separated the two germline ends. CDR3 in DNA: TGTGCCATCAGTGTACGCTGGGAGGGACCGAACACTGAAGCTTTCTTT. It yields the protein CAISVRWEGPNTEAFF.

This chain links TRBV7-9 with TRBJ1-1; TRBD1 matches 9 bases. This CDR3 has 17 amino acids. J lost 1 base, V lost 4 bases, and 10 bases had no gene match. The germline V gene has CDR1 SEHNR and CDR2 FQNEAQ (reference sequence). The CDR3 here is CASSSGTGNRPNTEAFF. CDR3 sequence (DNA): TGTGCCAGCAGCTCCGGGACAGGGAACCGGCCGAACACTGAAGCTTTCTTT.

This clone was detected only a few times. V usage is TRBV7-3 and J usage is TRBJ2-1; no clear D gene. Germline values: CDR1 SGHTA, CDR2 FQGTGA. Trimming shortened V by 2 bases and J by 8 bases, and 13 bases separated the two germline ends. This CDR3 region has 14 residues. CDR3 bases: TGTGCCAGCAGCTTATGGGCTTCTGGCGATGAGCAGTTCTTC. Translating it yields CASSLWASGDEQFF.

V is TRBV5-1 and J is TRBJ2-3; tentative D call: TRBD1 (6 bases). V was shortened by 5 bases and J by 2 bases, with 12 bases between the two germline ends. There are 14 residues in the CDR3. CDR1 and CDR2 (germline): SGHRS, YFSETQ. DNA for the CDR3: TGCGCCAGCAGGGACAGACACTACACAGATACGCAGTATTTT. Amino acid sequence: CASRDRHYTDTQYF.